These 10 T cell receptor beta chains came from one sample sequenced in a study of cytotoxic CD8 clonotypes in ibrutinib-treated CLL. This table comes from immunoSEQ multiplex PCR, and its TCRdb copy is limited to in-frame clones, with some not included. In the table there are a few hundred thousand clones, under 80% of which are singletons. Material: PBMCs, obtained after 24 months of ibrutinib treatment. The receptors were gathered from a human donor with chronic lymphocytic leukemia.

This clone was detected only a few times. The chain employs TRBV6-5 and TRBJ2-7; 9 nucleotides match TRBD1. Germline loops: CDR1 MNHEY, CDR2 SVGAGI. The V gene end was trimmed by 3 bases and the J gene end by 6 bases; junction bases not matched to a gene: 6. The CDR3 spans 14 residues. CDR3 sequence reads: CASSYGTGSLEQYF. CDR3 coding DNA: TGTGCCAGCAGTTATGGGACAGGGTCCCTCGAGCAGTACTTC.

Within the sample, this clone is medium-sized. This chain links TRBV2 with TRBJ2-7; TRBD2 agrees at 14 bases. Trimming removed 6 bases from V and 5 bases from J; junction bases left unmatched: 12. This CDR3 comprises 17 residues. Germline loops: CDR1 SNHLY, CDR2 FYNNEI. The CDR3 DNA reads TGTGCCAGCAGGACCTACACTGGGACTAGCGGGAGAAACGAGCAGTACTTC. Translated, it gives CASRTYTGTSGRNEQYF.

The CDR3, as DNA: TGCGCCAGCAGCCAAGATCGAGCGGGAGTCTACAATGAGCAGTTCTTC. Residues: CASSQDRAGVYNEQFF. The chain is built from TRBV4-3 and TRBJ2-1; TRBD2 agrees at 8 bases. V gave up 0 bases and J gave up 3 bases; unmatched junction bases: 4. Germline CDR1 reads LGHNA; CDR2 reads YSLEER. The CDR3 is 16 amino acids.

The rearrangement links TRBV7-3 to TRBJ2-2; the match to TRBD2 covers 8 bases. The CDR3 is 12 amino acids. V shed 4 bases, J shed 14 bases, and the junction held 6 bases outside the gene matches. Germline loops: CDR1 SGHTA, CDR2 FQGTGA. This CDR3 reads CASSSQAGVLFF. DNA for the CDR3: TGTGCCAGCAGCTCACAAGCGGGAGTTCTGTTTTTT.

This rearrangement joins TRBV6-5 to TRBJ2-7; 12 nucleotides line up with TRBD1. The germline gives CDR1 MNHEY, CDR2 SVGAGI. With V trimmed by 6 bases and J by 6 bases, 3 bases remained unmatched. The CDR3 totals 13 residues. CDR3 amino acids: CASRRDRGLEQYF. In DNA form, the CDR3 reads TGTGCCAGCAGGCGGGACAGGGGGCTCGAGCAGTACTTC.

This chain joins TRBV6-1 and TRBJ2-7; possibly TRBD1 for D (6 bases). Germline V gene data show CDR1 as MNHNS and CDR2 as SASEGT. This CDR3 has 13 amino acids. Trimming took off 6 bases at V and 2 bases at J, with 11 bases between the two ends. DNA for the CDR3: TGTGCCAGCAGGGGGACATCCACCTACGAGCAGTACTTC. It codes for CASRGTSTYEQYF.

This clone was seen more than once but under ten times. The chain is built from TRBV28 and TRBJ1-2; D perhaps matches TRBD1 (6 bases). Germline V lookup: CDR1 MDHEN, CDR2 SYDVKM. Trimming took off 8 bases at V and 7 bases at J, with 20 bases between the two ends. The CDR3 consists of 14 residues. DNA for the CDR3: TGTGCCAGCTTAGACGGGACACTTTTAAGTGGCTACACCTTC. It encodes CASLDGTLLSGYTF.

V is TRBV9 and J is TRBJ1-1; possibly TRBD1 for D (5 bases). The V and J ends lost 0 bases and 3 bases respectively, with 12 bases between them. From germline, CDR1 is SGDLS and CDR2 YYNGEE. CDR3 length equals 15 residues. DNA of the CDR3: TGTGCCAGCAGCGTAGCGGGGGAAGAATACACTGAAGCTTTCTTT. Translated, it gives CASSVAGEEYTEAFF.

The chain has TRBV18 and TRBJ2-7, with TRBD1 identical over 9 bases. With V trimmed by 2 bases and J by 4 bases, 6 bases remained unmatched. The germline CDR1 and CDR2 sequences are KGHSH and LQKENI. This CDR3 is 15 amino acids long. In DNA form, the CDR3 reads TGTGCCAGCTCACCAACCAAGACAGGGGGATACGAGCAGTACTTC. It yields the protein CASSPTKTGGYEQYF.

The rearrangement links TRBV14 to TRBJ2-7, with D unresolved. CDR1 is SGHDN and CDR2 is FVKESK in the germline V gene. The V gene lost 4 bases and the J gene lost 0 bases, with 7 bases spanning the gap. The length of the CDR3 is 13 residues. This CDR3 reads CASSPRDSYEQYF. The CDR3 bases are TGTGCCAGCAGCCCGCGCGACTCCTACGAGCAGTACTTC.